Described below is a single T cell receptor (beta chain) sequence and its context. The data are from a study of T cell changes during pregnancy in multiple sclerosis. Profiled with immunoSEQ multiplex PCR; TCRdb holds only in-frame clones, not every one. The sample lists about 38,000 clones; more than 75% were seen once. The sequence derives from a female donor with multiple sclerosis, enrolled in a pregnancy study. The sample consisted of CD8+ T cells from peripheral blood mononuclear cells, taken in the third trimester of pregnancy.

CDR3 residues: CASSLTGTNGYTF. Here the CDR3 DNA reads TGTGCCAGCAGTTTAACAGGGACCAATGGCTACACCTTC. The chain is built from TRBV27 and TRBJ1-2; D may be TRBD1 (6 bases). V lost 2 bases to trimming and J lost 6 bases, with 10 bases between them. The CDR3 is made up of 13 amino acids. Germline values: CDR1 MNHEY, CDR2 SMNVEV (reference sequence).